This T cell receptor beta chain was found in a study of OX40 agonist ivuxolimab in advanced cancers. Study overall: People who had prior anti-PD-1, anti-PD-L1 or anti-CTLA-4 therapy could take part, and under 45% had some. Partial responses were observed in three patients, of whom one had hepatocellular carcinoma and two had cutaneous melanoma. Study-wide findings and caveats: On average, CD8+ T cells had more expanded clones than CD4+. The investigators did not determine what antigen specificity the expanded peripheral T cells had.

TCRdb's copy holds only in-frame clones and misses some; the assay was immunoSEQ multiplex PCR. The sample includes roughly 67,000 clones, roughly 82% of them seen just once. On this clone itself: Its antigen remains unknown.

The sequence was obtained from an adult with an advanced solid tumor such as melanoma, head and neck, liver or kidney cancer. The input for sequencing was CD4+ or CD8+ T cells sorted from blood, taken in a trial of the OX40 agonist ivuxolimab.

CDR3 nucleotides: TGTGCCAGCAGCGGGACAGGGGGCCGAGATGAAAAACTGTTTTTT. Its protein product is CASSGTGGRDEKLFF. This chain uses TRBV9 with TRBJ1-4; 11 bases are shared with TRBD1. The CDR3 runs 15 residues. Unmatched junction bases numbered 4, after V lost 3 bases and J lost 6 bases. CDR1 and CDR2 (germline): SGDLS, YYNGEE.